This entry lists 19 T cell receptor beta chains sequenced from one sample in a study of T cell changes during pregnancy in multiple sclerosis. Clones were sequenced by immunoSEQ multiplex PCR, and TCRdb holds only the in-frame ones, with some missing. The sample has tens of thousands of clones, about nine tenths seen once. This material consisted of CD4+ T cells from peripheral blood mononuclear cells, taken in the second trimester of pregnancy. These receptors originate from a female donor with multiple sclerosis, enrolled in a pregnancy study.

The chain links TRBV9 to TRBJ1-2; D not resolved. The germline gives CDR1 SGDLS, CDR2 YYNGEE. V lost 1 base and J 4 bases, leaving 14 bases between the germline ends. The CDR3 spans 15 residues. The CDR3 region is CASSVSGTSGYGYTF. Written as DNA, the CDR3 is TGTGCCAGCAGCGTATCAGGAACAAGTGGCTATGGCTACACCTTC.

The chain's CDR3 is CASSPLGGSGANVLTF. In DNA, the CDR3 is TGTGCCAGCTCACCATTAGGAGGCTCTGGGGCCAACGTCCTGACTTTC. This chain links TRBV18 with TRBJ2-6; possible D gene TRBD2, 5 bases. The germline V and J ends were trimmed by 2 bases and 0 bases, with 8 bases remaining between them. The length of the CDR3 is 16 residues. CDR1 and CDR2 from the germline V gene are KGHSH and LQKENI.

V usage is TRBV4-1 and J usage is TRBJ2-7; 9 bases match TRBD1. Germline V gene data show CDR1 as MGHRA and CDR2 as YSYEKL. The CDR3 covers 15 residues. V gave up 0 bases and J gave up 5 bases; unmatched junction bases: 5. The CDR3 loop is CASSQEGDRAHEQYF. The DNA for the CDR3 is TGCGCCAGCAGCCAAGAAGGGGACAGGGCCCACGAGCAGTACTTC.

The CDR3 nucleotides are TGTGCCAGCCAGGACAGAAACTATGGCTACACCTTC. Residues: CASQDRNYGYTF. The chain has TRBV6-5 and TRBJ1-2; the D gene is possibly TRBD1 (6 bases). The CDR3 runs 12 residues. The germline V and J ends were trimmed by 8 bases and 2 bases, with 9 bases remaining between them. Germline V lookup: CDR1 MNHEY, CDR2 SVGAGI.

This clone occurred once. This rearrangement joins TRBV7-8 to TRBJ2-7; D uncertain. The CDR3 has 15 residues. Trimming shortened V by 0 bases and J by 0 bases, and 9 bases separated the two germline ends. Germline lookup yields CDR1 SGHVS and CDR2 FQNEAQ. The CDR3 loop is CASSLASPNSYEQYF. The CDR3 coding sequence is TGTGCCAGCAGCTTAGCGTCCCCTAACTCCTACGAGCAGTACTTC. The full variable domain, with the rest looked up from reference TRBV7-8 and TRBJ2-7, is GAGVSQSPRYKVAKRGQDVALRCDPISGHVSLFWYQQALGQGPEFLTYFQNEAQLDKSGLPSDRFFAERPEGSVSTLKIQRTQQEDSAVYLCASSLASPNSYEQYFGPGTRLTVT.

CDR3 bases: TGTGCCAGCAGTCCTACAGGGGCGGACTATGGCTACACCTTC. Protein sequence: CASSPTGADYGYTF. The chain recombines TRBV7-8 with TRBJ1-2; 7 bases match TRBD1. The V and J ends lost 6 bases and 3 bases, in that order; junction bases with no gene match: 7. Germline CDR1 is SGHVS and CDR2 is FQNEAQ. The CDR3 is 14 residues long.

The V call is TRBV28, the J call TRBJ1-1; no definite D call. Trimming pared 3 bases from V and 11 bases from J, leaving 10 bases between. The CDR3 totals 11 residues. Germline assignment: CDR1 MDHEN and CDR2 SYDVKM. CDR3 residues: CASSLRAKAFF. In DNA form, the CDR3 reads TGTGCCAGCAGTTTGAGGGCAAAGGCTTTCTTT.

The chain joins TRBV4-1 to TRBJ2-1; no clear D gene. V shed 5 bases and J shed 2 bases, with 13 bases lying between them. The CDR3 is 15 amino acids. Germline values: CDR1 MGHRA, CDR2 YSYEKL. CDR3 nucleotide sequence: TGCGCCAGCAGCTCACTCACCCTAACCTACAATGAGCAGTTCTTC. Translating it yields CASSSLTLTYNEQFF.

The rearrangement links TRBV20-1 to TRBJ1-4; D is uncertain. The CDR3 covers 11 residues. V lost 6 bases and J lost 8, with 10 bases in between. Germline lookup yields CDR1 DFQATT and CDR2 SNEGSKA (reference sequence). CDR3 nucleotide sequence: TGCAGTGCAAGGAGAGACGAAAAACTGTTTTTT. This codes for CSARRDEKLFF.

V gene TRBV6-5 combines with J gene TRBJ2-1; 12 nucleotides line up with TRBD2. The CDR3 consists of 15 residues. V lost 4 bases and J lost 8; bases outside the gene matches: 6. Germline assignment: CDR1 MNHEY and CDR2 SVGAGI. CDR3 protein: CASSSLAGGFHEQFF. The CDR3 bases are TGTGCCAGCAGTTCCCTAGCGGGGGGGTTCCATGAGCAGTTCTTC.

J is TRBJ1-5 and V is TRBV29-1; 7 bases match TRBD1. This CDR3 contains 12 residues. Germline V CDR1 and CDR2: SQVTM, ANQGSEA. V lost 6 bases to trimming and J lost 4 bases; unmatched junction nucleotides: 3. The CDR3 DNA is TGCAGCGTCGGGACAGTTAATCAGCCCCAGCATTTT. Its protein product is CSVGTVNQPQHF.

The genes are TRBV7-8 and TRBJ2-5, with TRBD1 matching over 8 bases. Germline V lookup: CDR1 SGHVS, CDR2 FQNEAQ. The ends lost 9 bases at V and 5 bases at J; junction bases unmatched: 8. The CDR3 has 13 amino acids. The chain's CDR3 is CASTDRDLETQYF. CDR3 bases: TGTGCCAGTACGGACAGGGATCTGGAGACCCAGTACTTC. Full variable domain (remainder filled in from reference TRBV7-8 and TRBJ2-5): GAGVSQSPRYKVAKRGQDVALRCDPISGHVSLFWYQQALGQGPEFLTYFQNEAQLDKSGLPSDRFFAERPEGSVSTLKIQRTQQEDSAVYLCASTDRDLETQYFGPGTRLLVL.

The chain links TRBV7-9 to TRBJ2-7; D is unclear. Germline V gives CDR1 SEHNR, CDR2 FQNEAQ (reference sequence). V was cut by 3 bases and J by 2 bases, with 2 bases left in between. CDR3 length: 11 residues. The CDR3 DNA reads as TGTGCCAGCAGCTTCGCCTACGAGCAGTACTTC. It yields the protein CASSFAYEQYF.

CDR3 region: CASSLGGGLAQETQYF. CDR3 coding DNA: TGCGCCAGCAGCTTGGGGGGGGGACTAGCCCAAGAGACCCAGTACTTC. The rearrangement uses TRBV5-1 and TRBJ2-5, with 9 bases identical to TRBD2. This CDR3 is 16 amino acids long. V shed 0 bases, J shed 1 base, and the junction held 4 bases outside the gene matches. Germline V CDR1 and CDR2: SGHRS, YFSETQ. Looking up the rest from reference TRBV5-1 and TRBJ2-5 gives the full variable domain: KAGVTQTPRYLIKTRGQQVTLSCSPISGHRSVSWYQQTPGQGLQFLFEYFSETQRNKGNFPGRFSGRQFSNSRSEMNVSTLELGDSALYLCASSLGGGLAQETQYFGPGTRLLVL.

V is TRBV19 and J is TRBJ2-2; 15 bases map to TRBD2. V shed 6 bases, J shed 0 bases, and the junction held 2 bases outside the gene matches. Germline CDR1 is LNHDA and CDR2 is SQIVND (reference sequence). The CDR3 length is 17 residues. In DNA form, the CDR3 reads TGTGCCAGTAGGGGACTAGCGGGGGGCGCGAACACCGGGGAGCTGTTTTTT. Translated, it gives CASRGLAGGANTGELFF.

The chain employs TRBV30 and TRBJ1-1; TRBD1 might be the D (5 bases). V gave up 5 bases and J gave up 6 bases, with 22 bases separating them. Germline V gives CDR1 GTSNPN, CDR2 SVGIG (reference sequence). There are 15 residues in the CDR3. CDR3 sequence (DNA): TGTGCCTGGCGGGACTGGGGGGTTAGGACGGCTGAAGCTTTCTTT. Its protein is CAWRDWGVRTAEAFF.

This clone was seen just once. The genes are TRBV15 and TRBJ2-1, with 7 bases matching TRBD1. The CDR3 length is 15 residues. The J segment lost 6 bases and the V segment lost 2 bases, leaving 7 bases of the junction unmatched. Germline V gives CDR1 LNHNV, CDR2 YYDKDF (reference sequence). This CDR3 reads CATSRNWDSTNEQFF. The CDR3 coding sequence is TGTGCCACCAGCAGAAACTGGGACAGCACCAATGAGCAGTTCTTC.

The J gene is TRBJ1-6, the V gene TRBV27; 10 nucleotides align to TRBD1. This CDR3 has 15 amino acids. Germline values: CDR1 MNHEY, CDR2 SMNVEV (reference sequence). Unmatched junction bases numbered 4, after V lost 2 bases and J lost 9 bases. The CDR3 DNA follows: TGTGCCAGCAGTTTAGGGAGACAGGGGGCTTCACCCCTCCACTTT. As protein: CASSLGRQGASPLHF.

The chain links TRBV5-6 to TRBJ1-4; TRBD1 is a possible D gene (6 bases). This CDR3 has 12 amino acids. Germline V gene data show CDR1 as SGHDT and CDR2 as YYEEEE. With 4 bases removed from V and 8 bases from J, the gap between germline ends came to 9 bases. CDR3 sequence reads: CASSAGAEKLFF. CDR3 bases: TGTGCCAGCAGCGCAGGGGCAGAAAAACTGTTTTTT.